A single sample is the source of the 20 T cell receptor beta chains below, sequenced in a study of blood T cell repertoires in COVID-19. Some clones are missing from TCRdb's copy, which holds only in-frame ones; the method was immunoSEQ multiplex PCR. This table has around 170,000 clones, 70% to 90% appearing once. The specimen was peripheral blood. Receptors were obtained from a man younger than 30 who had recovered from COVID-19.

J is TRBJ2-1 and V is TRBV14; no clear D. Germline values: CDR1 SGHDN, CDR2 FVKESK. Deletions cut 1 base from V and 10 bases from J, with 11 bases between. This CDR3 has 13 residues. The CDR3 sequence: CASSQVLGGEQFF. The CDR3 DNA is TGTGCCAGCAGCCAAGTTCTAGGTGGAGAGCAGTTCTTC.

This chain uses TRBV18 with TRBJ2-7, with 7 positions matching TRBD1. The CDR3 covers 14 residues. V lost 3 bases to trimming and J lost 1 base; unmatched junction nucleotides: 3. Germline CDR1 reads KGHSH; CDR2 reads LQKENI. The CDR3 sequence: CASSPWTGSYEQYF. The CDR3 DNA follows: TGTGCCAGCTCACCCTGGACAGGTTCCTACGAGCAGTACTTC.

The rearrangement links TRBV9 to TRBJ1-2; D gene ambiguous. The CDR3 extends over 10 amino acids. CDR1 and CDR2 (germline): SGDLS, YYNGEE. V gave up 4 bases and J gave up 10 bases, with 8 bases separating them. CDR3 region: CASSSRDYTF. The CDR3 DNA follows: TGTGCCAGCAGCTCCCGCGACTACACCTTC.

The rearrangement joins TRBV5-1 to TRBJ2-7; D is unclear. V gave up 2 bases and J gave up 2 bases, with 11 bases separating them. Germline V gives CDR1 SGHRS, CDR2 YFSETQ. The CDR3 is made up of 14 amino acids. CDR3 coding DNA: TGCGCCAGCAGCTTCCGGTACGGTGCCTACGAGCAGTACTTC. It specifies CASSFRYGAYEQYF.

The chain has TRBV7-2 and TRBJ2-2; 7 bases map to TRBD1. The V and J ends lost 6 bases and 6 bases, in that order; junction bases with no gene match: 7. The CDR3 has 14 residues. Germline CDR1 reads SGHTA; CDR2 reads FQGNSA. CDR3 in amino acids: CASSRQGRAGELFF. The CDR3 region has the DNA TGTGCCAGCAGTCGACAGGGTCGGGCCGGGGAGCTGTTTTTT.

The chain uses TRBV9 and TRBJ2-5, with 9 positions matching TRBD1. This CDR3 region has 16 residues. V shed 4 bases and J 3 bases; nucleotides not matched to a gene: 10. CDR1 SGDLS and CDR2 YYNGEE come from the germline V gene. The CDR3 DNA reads TGTGCCAGCAGCCCAAGGACAGGGGATAGGGAAGAGACCCAGTACTTC. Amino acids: CASSPRTGDREETQYF.

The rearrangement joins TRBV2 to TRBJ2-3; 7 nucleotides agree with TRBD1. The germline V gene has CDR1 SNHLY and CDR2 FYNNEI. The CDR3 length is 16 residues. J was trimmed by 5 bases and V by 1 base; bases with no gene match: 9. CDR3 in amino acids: CASSEGHWTGEDTQYF. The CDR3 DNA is TGTGCCAGCAGTGAAGGTCATTGGACAGGAGAAGATACGCAGTATTTT.

The CDR3 DNA reads as TGTGCCAGCTCACCCCCTTCCTCGACCCAGTACTTC. As protein: CASSPPSSTQYF. The chain recombines TRBV18 with TRBJ2-5; D gene ambiguous. The V gene's germline CDR1 is KGHSH and CDR2 LQKENI. The CDR3 spans 12 residues. Trimming pared 3 bases from V and 7 bases from J, leaving 9 bases between.

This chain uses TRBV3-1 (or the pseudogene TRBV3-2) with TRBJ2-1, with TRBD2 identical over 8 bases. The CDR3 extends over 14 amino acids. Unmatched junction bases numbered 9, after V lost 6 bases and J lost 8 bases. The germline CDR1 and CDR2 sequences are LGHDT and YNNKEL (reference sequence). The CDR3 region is CASRPRAGVDEQFF. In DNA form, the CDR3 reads TGTGCCAGCAGACCGCGAGCGGGAGTGGATGAGCAGTTCTTC.

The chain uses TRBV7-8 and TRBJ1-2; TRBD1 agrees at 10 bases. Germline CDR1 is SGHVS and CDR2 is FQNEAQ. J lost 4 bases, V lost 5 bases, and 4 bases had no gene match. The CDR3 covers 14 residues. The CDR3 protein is CASSPRTGGYGYTF. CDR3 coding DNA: TGTGCCAGCAGCCCCCGGACAGGGGGCTATGGCTACACCTTC.

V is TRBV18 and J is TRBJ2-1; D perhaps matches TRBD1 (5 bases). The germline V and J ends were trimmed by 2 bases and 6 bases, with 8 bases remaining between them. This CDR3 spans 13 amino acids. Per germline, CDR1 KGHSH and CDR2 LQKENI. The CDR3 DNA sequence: TGTGCCAGCTCACCAGGGGCTATCAATGAGCAGTTCTTC. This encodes CASSPGAINEQFF.

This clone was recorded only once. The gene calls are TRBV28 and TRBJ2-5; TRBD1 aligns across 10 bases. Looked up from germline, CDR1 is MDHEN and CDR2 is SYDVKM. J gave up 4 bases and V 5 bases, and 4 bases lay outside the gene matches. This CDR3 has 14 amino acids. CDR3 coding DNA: TGTGCCAGCAGTACGGGACAGGGGAGAGAGACCCAGTACTTC. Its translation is CASSTGQGRETQYF.

The CDR3 DNA is TGCGCCAGCAGCAGCGTTAGCACAGAGACCCAGTACTTC. It is translated as CASSSVSTETQYF. The chain couples TRBV5-1 to TRBJ2-5; D gene uncertain. Trimming took 4 bases from V and 4 from J, leaving 11 bases between them. This CDR3 is 13 amino acids long. Germline V CDR1 and CDR2: SGHRS, YFSETQ. Supplemented by reference TRBV5-1 and TRBJ2-5, the full variable domain reads KAGVTQTPRYLIKTRGQQVTLSCSPISGHRSVSWYQQTPGQGLQFLFEYFSETQRNKGNFPGRFSGRQFSNSRSEMNVSTLELGDSALYLCASSSVSTETQYFGPGTRLLVL.

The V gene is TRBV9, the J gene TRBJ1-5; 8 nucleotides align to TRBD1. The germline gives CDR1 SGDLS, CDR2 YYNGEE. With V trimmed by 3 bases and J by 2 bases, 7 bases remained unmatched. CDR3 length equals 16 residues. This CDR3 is CASSAGQGVGNQPQHF. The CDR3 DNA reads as TGTGCCAGCAGCGCAGGACAGGGTGTGGGCAATCAGCCCCAGCATTTT.

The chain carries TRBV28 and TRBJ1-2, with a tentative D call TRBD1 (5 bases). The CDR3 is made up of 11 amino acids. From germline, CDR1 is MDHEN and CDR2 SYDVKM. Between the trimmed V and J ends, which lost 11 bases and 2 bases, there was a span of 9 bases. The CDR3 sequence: CAATANYGYTF. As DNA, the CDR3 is TGTGCCGCGACAGCGAACTATGGCTACACCTTC.

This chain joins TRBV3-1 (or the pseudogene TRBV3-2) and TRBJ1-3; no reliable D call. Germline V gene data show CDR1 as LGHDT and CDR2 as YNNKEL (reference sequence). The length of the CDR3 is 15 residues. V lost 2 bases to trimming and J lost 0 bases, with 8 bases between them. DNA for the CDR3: TGTGCCAGCAGCCAATCACTCTTCTCTGGAAACACCATATATTTT. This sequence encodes CASSQSLFSGNTIYF.

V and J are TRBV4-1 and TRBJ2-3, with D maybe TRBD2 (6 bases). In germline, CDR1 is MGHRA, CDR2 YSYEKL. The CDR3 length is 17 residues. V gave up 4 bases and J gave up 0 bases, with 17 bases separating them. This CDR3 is CASSPRGRTQSTDTQYF. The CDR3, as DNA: TGCGCCAGCAGCCCTAGAGGGAGGACTCAAAGCACAGATACGCAGTATTTT.

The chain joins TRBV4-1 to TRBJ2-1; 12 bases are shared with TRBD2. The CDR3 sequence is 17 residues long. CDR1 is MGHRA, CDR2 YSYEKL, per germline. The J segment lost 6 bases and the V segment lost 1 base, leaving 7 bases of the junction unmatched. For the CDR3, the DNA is TGCGCCAGCAGCCAAGGTGTGACTAGCGGGAGCCTCAATGAGCAGTTCTTC. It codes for CASSQGVTSGSLNEQFF.

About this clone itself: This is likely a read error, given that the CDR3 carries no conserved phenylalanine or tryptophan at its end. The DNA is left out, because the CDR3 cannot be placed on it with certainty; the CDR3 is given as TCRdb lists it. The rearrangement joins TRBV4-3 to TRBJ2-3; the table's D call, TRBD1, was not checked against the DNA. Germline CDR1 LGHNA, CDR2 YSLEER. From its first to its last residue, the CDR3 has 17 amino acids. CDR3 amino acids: CASSFSGASAGTGGRAL.

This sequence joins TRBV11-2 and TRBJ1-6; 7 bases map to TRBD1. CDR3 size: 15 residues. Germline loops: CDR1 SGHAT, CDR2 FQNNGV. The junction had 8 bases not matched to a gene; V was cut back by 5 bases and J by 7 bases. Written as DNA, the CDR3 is TGTGCCAGCAGCAAAGAGGCAGGGGGGAATTCACCCCTCCACTTT. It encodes CASSKEAGGNSPLHF.